The 4 T cell receptor beta chains given below trace back to one sample, sequenced in a study of T cells in localized non-small cell lung cancer. TCRdb's copy holds only in-frame clones and misses some; the assay was immunoSEQ multiplex PCR. The repertoire holds about 2,200 clones, with just over 25% as singletons. The specimen comprised lung tumor tissue, sampled before any cancer treatment. Every receptor here comes from a woman aged 35 to 75 with stage III squamous cell lung carcinoma.

This chain links TRBV5-1 with TRBJ1-2; 7 nucleotides match TRBD1. V gave up 3 bases and J gave up 0 bases; unmatched junction bases: 14. CDR1 SGHRS and CDR2 YFSETQ come from the germline V gene. The length of the CDR3 is 18 residues. The CDR3 sequence: CASSWGNRQGGTNYGYTF. The CDR3 region has the DNA TGCGCCAGCAGCTGGGGGAACCGACAGGGAGGTACTAACTATGGCTACACCTTC.

In this sample, this clone is medium-sized. This sequence joins TRBV11-1 and TRBJ1-1; D not resolved. The CDR3 contains 16 residues. CDR1 and CDR2 (germline): SGHAT, FQDESV (reference sequence). The ends were cut back, 3 bases at V and 1 base at J, with 15 bases in the middle. The CDR3 nucleotides read TGTGCCAGCAGCTTGGACGGGGTCGGCGGGAACACTGAAGCTTTCTTT. Translating gives CASSLDGVGGNTEAFF.

The rearrangement links TRBV9 to TRBJ2-7, with TRBD1 identical over 10 bases. Germline V gene lookup returns CDR1 SGDLS and CDR2 YYNGEE. This CDR3 is 13 amino acids long. V dropped 5 bases and J dropped 6; count of bases not matched to a gene: 5. CDR3 residues: CASRGTGVREQYF. CDR3 nucleotide sequence: TGTGCCAGCAGAGGGACAGGGGTACGCGAGCAGTACTTC.

J is TRBJ1-1 and V is TRBV7-6; possible D gene TRBD1, 5 bases. Germline V gene lookup returns CDR1 SGHVS and CDR2 FNYEAQ. The CDR3 is made up of 16 amino acids. V lost 2 bases, J lost 2 bases, and 15 bases lay in between. The CDR3 DNA reads as TGTGCCAGCAGCTTAATTACAGGCGGAGATAACACTGAAGCTTTCTTT. Amino acid sequence: CASSLITGGDNTEAFF. The whole variable domain, filled in from reference TRBV7-6 and TRBJ1-1, reads GAGVSQSPRYKVTKRGQDVALRCDPISGHVSLYWYRQALGQGPEFLTYFNYEAQQDKSGLPNDRFSAERPEGSISTLTIQRTEQRDSAMYRCASSLITGGDNTEAFFGQGTRLTVV.